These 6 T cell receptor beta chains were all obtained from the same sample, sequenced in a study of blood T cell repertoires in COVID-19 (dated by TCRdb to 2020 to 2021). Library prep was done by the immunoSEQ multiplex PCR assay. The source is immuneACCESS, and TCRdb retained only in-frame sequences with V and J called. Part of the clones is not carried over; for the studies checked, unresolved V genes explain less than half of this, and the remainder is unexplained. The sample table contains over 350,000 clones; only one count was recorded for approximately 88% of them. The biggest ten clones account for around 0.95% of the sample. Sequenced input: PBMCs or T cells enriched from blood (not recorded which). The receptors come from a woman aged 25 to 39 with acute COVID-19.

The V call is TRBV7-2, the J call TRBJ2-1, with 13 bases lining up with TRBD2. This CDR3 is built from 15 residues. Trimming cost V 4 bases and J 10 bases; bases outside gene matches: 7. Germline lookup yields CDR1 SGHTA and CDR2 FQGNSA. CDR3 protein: CASSSQSGLAGEQFF. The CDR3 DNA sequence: TGTGCCAGCAGCTCACAGTCGGGACTAGCGGGGGAGCAGTTCTTC. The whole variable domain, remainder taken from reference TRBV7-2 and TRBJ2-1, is GAGVSQSPSNKVTEKGKDVELRCDPISGHTALYWYRQSLGQGLEFLIYFQGNSAPDKSGLPSDRFSAERTGGSVSTLTIQRTQQEDSAVYLCASSSQSGLAGEQFFGPGTRLTVL.

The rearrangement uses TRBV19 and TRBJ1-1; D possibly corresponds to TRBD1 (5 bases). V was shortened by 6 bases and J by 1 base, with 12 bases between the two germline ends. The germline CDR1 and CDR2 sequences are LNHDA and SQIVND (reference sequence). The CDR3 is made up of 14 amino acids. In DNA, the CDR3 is TGTGCCAGTAGCCGAGGGGAGGCGAACACTGAAGCTTTCTTT. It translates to CASSRGEANTEAFF.

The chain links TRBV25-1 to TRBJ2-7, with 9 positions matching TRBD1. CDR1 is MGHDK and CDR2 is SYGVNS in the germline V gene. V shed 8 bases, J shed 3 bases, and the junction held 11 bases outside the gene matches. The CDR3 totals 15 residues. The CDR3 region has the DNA TGTGCCAGCGCTTCCCCACAGGGGGCGCACTACGAGCAGTACTTC. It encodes CASASPQGAHYEQYF.

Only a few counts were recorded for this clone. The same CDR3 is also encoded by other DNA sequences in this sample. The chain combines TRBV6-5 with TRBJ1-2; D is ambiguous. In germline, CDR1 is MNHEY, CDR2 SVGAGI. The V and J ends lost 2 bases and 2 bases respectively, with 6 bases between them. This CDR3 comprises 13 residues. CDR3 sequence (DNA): TGTGCCAGCAGTTACGGGCAGAACTATGGCTACACCTTC. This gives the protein CASSYGQNYGYTF.

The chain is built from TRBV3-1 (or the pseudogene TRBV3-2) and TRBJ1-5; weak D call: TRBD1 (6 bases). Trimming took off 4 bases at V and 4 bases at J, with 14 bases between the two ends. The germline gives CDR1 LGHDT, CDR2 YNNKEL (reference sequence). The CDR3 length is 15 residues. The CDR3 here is CASSLGPGQNQPQHF. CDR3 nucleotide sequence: TGTGCCAGCAGCCTGGGACCGGGACAAAATCAGCCCCAGCATTTT.

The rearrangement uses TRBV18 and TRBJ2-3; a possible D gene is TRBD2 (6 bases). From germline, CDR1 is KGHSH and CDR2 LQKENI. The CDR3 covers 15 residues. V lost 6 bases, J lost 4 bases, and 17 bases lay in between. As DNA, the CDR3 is TGTGCCAGCTCCCGGGGCAGTGGAGGGGCAGATACGCAGTATTTT. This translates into CASSRGSGGADTQYF.